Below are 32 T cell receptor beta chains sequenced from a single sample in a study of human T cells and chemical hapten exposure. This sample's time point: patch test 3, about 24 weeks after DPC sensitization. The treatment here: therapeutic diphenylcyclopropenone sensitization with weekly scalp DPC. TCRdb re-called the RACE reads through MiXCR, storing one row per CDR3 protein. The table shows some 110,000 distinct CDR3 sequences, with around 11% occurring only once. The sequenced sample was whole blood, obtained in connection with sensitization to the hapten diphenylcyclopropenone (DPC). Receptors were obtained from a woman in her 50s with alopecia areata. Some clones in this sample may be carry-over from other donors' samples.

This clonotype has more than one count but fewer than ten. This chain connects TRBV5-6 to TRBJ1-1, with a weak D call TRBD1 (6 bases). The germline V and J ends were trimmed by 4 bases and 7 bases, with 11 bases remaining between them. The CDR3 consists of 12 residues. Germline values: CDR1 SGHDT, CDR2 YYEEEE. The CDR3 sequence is CASSPGQLEAFF. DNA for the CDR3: TGTGCCAGCAGCCCTGGACAGCTTGAAGCTTTCTTT.

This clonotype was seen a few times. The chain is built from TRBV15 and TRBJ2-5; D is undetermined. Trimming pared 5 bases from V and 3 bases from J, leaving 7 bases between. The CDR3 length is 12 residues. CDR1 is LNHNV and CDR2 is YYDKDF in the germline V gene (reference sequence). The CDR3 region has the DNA TGTGCCACCAGCGCCAGCAAAGAGACCCAGTACTTC. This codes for CATSASKETQYF.

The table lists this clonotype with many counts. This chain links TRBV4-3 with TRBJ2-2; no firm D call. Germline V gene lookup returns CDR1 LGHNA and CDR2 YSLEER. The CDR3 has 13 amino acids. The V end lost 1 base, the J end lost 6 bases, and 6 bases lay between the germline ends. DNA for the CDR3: TGCGCCAGCAGCCAAGTTCAAGCCGGGGAGCTGTTTTTT. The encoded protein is CASSQVQAGELFF.

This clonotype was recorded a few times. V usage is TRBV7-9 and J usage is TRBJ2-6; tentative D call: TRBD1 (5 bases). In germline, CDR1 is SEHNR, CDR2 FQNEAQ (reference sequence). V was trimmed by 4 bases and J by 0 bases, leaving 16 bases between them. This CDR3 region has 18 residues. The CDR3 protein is CASSYPGRTLSGANVLTF. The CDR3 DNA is TGTGCCAGCAGCTACCCCGGACGGACACTCTCTGGGGCCAACGTCCTGACTTTC.

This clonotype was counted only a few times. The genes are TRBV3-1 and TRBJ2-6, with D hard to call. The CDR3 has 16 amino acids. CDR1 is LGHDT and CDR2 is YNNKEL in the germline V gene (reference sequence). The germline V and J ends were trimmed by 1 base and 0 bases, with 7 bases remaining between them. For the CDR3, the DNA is TGTGCCAGCAGCCAAGGATTGGCCTCTGGGGCCAACGTCCTGACTTTC. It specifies CASSQGLASGANVLTF.

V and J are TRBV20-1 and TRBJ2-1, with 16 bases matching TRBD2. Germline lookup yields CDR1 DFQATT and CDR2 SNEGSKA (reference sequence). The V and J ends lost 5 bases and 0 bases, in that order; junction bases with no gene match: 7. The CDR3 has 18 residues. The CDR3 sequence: CSALGTSGRASSYNEQFF. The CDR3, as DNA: TGCAGTGCTCTTGGGACTAGCGGGAGGGCGAGCTCCTACAATGAGCAGTTCTTC.

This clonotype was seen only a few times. The CDR3 DNA reads as TGTGCCAGCAGCCGGGACAGACAGCCCCAGCATTTT. This codes for CASSRDRQPQHF. The chain joins TRBV12-3 or TRBV12-4 to TRBJ1-5; TRBD1 agrees at 7 bases. The CDR3 has 12 residues. Trimming at V came to 6 bases and at J to 7 bases, leaving 3 bases not matched to a gene.

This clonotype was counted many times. This CDR3 is CASRAGTSSETQYF. In DNA, the CDR3 is TGTGCCAGCCGTGCCGGGACTAGCAGTGAGACCCAGTACTTC. J is TRBJ2-5 and V is TRBV2; 9 bases are shared with TRBD2. Germline loops: CDR1 SNHLY, CDR2 FYNNEI. This CDR3 has 14 residues. V was pared by 8 bases and J by 5 bases, with 9 bases of the junction left unmatched.

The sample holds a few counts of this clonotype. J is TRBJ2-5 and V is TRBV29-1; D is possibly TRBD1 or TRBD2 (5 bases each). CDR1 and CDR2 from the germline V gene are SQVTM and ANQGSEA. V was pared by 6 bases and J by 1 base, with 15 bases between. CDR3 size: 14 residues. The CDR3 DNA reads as TGCAGCGTCGGACACAGCGAGGGCCAAGAGACCCAGTACTTC. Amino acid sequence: CSVGHSEGQETQYF.

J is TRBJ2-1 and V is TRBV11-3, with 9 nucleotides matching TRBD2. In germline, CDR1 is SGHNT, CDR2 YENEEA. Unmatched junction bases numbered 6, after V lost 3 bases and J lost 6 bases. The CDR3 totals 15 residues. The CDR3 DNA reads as TGTGCCAGCAGCTTTCCCGGGACTAGCATCAATGAGCAGTTCTTC. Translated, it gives CASSFPGTSINEQFF.

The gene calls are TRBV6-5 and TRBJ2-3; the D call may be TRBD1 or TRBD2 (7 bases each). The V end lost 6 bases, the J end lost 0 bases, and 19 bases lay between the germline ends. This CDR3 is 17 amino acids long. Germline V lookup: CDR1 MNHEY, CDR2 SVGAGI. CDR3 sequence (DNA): TGTGCCAGCAGCCGATCCAGGGGGAGGGCTAGCACAGATACGCAGTATTTT. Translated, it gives CASSRSRGRASTDTQYF.

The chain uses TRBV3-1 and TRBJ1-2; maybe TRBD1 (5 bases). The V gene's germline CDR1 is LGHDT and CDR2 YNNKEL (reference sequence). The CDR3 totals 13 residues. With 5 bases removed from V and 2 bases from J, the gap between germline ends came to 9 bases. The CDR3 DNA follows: TGTGCCAGCAGCTCCCGGGACAACTATGGCTACACCTTC. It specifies CASSSRDNYGYTF. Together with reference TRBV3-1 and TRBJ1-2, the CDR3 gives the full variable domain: DTAVSQTPKYLVTQMGNDKSIKCEQNLGHDTMYWYKQDSKKFLKIMFSYNNKELIINETVPNRFSPKSPDKAHLNLHINSLELGDSAVYFCASSSRDNYGYTFGSGTRLTVV.

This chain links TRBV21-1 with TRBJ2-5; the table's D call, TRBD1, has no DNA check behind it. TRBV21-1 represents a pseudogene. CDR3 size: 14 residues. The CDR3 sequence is CASTSRDRGETQYF. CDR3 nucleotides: TGTGCCAGCACCAGCCGGGACAGGGGTGAGACCCAGTACTTC.

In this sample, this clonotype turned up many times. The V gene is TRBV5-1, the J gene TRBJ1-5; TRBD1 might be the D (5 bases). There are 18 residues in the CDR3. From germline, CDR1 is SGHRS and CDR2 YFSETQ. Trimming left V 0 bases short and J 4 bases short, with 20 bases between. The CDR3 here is CASSLDSRAASPNQPQHF. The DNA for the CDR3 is TGCGCCAGCAGCTTGGACAGCAGGGCAGCATCACCGAATCAGCCCCAGCATTTT.

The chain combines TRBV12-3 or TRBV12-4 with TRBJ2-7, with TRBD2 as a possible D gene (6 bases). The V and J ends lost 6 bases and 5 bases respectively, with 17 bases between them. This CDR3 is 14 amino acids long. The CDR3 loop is CASSLRDSWDEQYF. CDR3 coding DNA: TGTGCCAGCAGCCTCCGGGACTCCTGGGACGAGCAGTACTTC.

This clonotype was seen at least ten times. The CDR3 nucleotides read TGCAGTGCTAGAGTAGGGCTAGAAACTGGGGCCAACGTCCTGACTTTC. This gives the protein CSARVGLETGANVLTF. V is TRBV20-1 and J is TRBJ2-6; D gene uncertain. The ends were cut back, 1 base at V and 2 bases at J, with 12 bases in the middle. This CDR3 contains 16 residues. The V gene's germline CDR1 is DFQATT and CDR2 SNEGSKA (reference sequence).

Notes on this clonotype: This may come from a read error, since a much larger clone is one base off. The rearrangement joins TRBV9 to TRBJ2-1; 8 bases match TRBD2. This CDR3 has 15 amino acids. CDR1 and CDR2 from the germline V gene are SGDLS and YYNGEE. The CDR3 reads CASSSRLATYNEQIF. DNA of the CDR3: TGTGCCAGCAGCTCGCGACTAGCGACTTACAATGAGCAGATCTTC.

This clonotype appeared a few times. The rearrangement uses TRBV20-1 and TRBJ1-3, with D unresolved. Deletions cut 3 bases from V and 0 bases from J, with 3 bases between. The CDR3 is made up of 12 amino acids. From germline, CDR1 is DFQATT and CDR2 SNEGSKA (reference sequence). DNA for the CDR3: TGCAGTGCTAGGGGCTCTGGAAACACCATATATTTT. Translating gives CSARGSGNTIYF.

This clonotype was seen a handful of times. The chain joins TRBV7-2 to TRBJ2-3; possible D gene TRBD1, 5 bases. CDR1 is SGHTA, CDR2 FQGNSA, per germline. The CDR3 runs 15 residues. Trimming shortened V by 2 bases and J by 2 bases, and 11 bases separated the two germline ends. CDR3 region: CASSLQGSYTDTQYF. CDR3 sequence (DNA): TGTGCCAGCAGCTTACAGGGATCTTACACAGATACGCAGTATTTT.

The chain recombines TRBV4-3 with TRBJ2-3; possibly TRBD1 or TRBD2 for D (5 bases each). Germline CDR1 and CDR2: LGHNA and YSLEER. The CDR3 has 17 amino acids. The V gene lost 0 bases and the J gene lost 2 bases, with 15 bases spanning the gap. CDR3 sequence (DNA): TGCGCCAGCAGCCAAGATCCCGGGGCCGGCCACACAGATACGCAGTATTTT. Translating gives CASSQDPGAGHTDTQYF.

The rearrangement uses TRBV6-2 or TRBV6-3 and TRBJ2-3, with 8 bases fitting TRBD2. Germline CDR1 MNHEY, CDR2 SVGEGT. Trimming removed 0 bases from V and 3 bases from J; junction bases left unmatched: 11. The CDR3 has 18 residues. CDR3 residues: CASSYSPLEREWTDTQYF. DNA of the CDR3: TGTGCCAGCAGTTACTCCCCTTTGGAGCGGGAGTGGACAGATACGCAGTATTTT.

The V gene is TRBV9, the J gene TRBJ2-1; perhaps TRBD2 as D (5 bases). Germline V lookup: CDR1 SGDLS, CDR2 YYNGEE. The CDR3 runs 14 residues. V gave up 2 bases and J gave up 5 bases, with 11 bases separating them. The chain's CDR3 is CASSVDGADNEQFF. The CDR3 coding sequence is TGTGCCAGCAGCGTGGACGGAGCGGACAATGAGCAGTTCTTC.

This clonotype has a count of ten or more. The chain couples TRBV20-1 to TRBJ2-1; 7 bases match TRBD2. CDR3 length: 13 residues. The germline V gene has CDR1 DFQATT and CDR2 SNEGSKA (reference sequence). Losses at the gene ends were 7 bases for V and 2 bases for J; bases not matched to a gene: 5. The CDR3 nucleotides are TGCAGTGTTCGGGGGGATACCTACAATGAGCAGTTCTTC. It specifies CSVRGDTYNEQFF.

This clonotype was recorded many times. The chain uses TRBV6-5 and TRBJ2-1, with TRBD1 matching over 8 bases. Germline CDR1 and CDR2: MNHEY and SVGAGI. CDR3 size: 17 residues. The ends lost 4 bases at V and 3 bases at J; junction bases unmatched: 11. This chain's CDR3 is CASSSTSGTGVYNEQFF. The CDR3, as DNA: TGTGCCAGCAGTTCGACGTCCGGGACAGGAGTCTACAATGAGCAGTTCTTC.

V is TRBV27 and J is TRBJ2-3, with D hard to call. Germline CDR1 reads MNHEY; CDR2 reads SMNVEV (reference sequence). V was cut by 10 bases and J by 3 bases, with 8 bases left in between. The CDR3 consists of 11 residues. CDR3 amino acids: CATGRTDTQYF. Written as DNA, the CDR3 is TGTGCCACCGGCCGAACAGATACGCAGTATTTT.

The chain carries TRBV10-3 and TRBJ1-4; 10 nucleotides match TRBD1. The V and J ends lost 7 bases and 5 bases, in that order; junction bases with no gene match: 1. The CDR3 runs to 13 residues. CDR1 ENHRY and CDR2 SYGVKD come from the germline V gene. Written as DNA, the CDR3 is TGTGCCATCAAGGGACAGGGGAATGAAAAACTGTTTTTT. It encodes CAIKGQGNEKLFF.

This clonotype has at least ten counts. This CDR3 is CASSFSSGGGEQYF. The CDR3 bases are TGTGCCAGCAGTTTTAGTAGCGGGGGTGGAGAGCAGTACTTC. The chain is built from TRBV12-3 or TRBV12-4 and TRBJ2-7; 9 positions match TRBD2. V was clipped by 3 bases and J by 7 bases; unmatched bases: 7. This CDR3 has 14 amino acids.

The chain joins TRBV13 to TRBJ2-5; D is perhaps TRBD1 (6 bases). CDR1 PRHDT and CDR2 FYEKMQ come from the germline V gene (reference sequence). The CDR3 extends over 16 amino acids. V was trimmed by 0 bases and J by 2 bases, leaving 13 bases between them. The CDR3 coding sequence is TGTGCCAGCAGCTTAGGACAGGGCTGGGGGCAAGAGACCCAGTACTTC. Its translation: CASSLGQGWGQETQYF.

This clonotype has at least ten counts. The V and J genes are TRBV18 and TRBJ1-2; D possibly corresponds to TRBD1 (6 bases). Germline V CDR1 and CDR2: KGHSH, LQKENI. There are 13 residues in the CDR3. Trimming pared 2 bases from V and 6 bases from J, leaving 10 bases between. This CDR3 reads CASSPMAGDGYTF. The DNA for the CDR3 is TGTGCCAGCTCACCAATGGCAGGGGATGGCTACACCTTC.

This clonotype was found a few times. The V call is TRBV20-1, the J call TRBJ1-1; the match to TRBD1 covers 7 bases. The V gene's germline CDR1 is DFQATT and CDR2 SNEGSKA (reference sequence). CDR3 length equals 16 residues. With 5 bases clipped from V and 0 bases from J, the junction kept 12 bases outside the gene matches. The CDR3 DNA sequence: TGCAGTGCTGGGCCGGGACAGCGAAACATGAACACTGAAGCTTTCTTT. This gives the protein CSAGPGQRNMNTEAFF.

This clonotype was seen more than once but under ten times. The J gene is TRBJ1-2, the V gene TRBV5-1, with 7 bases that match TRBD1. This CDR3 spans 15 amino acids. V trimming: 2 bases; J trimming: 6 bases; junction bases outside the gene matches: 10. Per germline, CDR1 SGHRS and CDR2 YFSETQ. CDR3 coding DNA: TGCGCCAGCAGCTTTAGTGAGGGGGCAAGCAATGGCTACACCTTC. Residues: CASSFSEGASNGYTF.

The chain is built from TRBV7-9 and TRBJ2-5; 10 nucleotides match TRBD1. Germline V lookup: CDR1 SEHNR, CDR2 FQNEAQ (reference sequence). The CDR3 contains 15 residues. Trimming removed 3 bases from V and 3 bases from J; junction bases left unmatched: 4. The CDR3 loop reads CASSFWTGGEETQYF. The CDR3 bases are TGTGCCAGCAGCTTCTGGACAGGGGGTGAAGAGACCCAGTACTTC.